The following is a TCR beta chain sequence with its context. Authors' processing steps: Cell counts per sample came from amplifying reference gene primers. The assay was immunoSEQ multiplex PCR, and TCRdb's table has in-frame clones only and misses some. V and J calls and clone size are copied from that table; D and trimming were computed from the DNA. The table includes 100,000 to 150,000 clones, 65% to 90% detected once. The CDR3 sequence is 15 residues long. Germline CDR1 is SNHLY and CDR2 is FYNNEI. Losses at the gene ends were 7 bases for V and 6 bases for J; bases not matched to a gene: 8. The data originate from a study of blood T cell repertoires in COVID-19. Study-wide background: Italy, Spain and the United States were the sources of the convalescent and acute COVID-19 samples. Sources were T cells, B-cell-depleted T cells, or PBMCs; the material itself was cDNA or gDNA.

The sequence was collected from a man aged 80 or over with active or convalescent COVID-19. Source material: peripheral blood. The gene calls are TRBV2 and TRBJ1-4, with 10 bases aligning to TRBD1. The CDR3 coding sequence is TGTGCCAGCACCCAGACTGGGACAGGGGATGAAAAACTGTTTTTT. Translated, it gives CASTQTGTGDEKLFF.